The present entry profiles one T cell receptor (beta chain) with its context. The data originate from a study of blood T cell repertoires in COVID-19. Study summary: The origin of the acute and convalescent COVID-19 samples was the United States, Italy and Spain. Sources were T cells, B-cell-depleted T cells, or PBMCs; the material itself was cDNA or gDNA.

This CDR3 is built from 14 residues. Unmatched junction bases numbered 3, after V lost 6 bases and J lost 3 bases. The germline CDR1 and CDR2 sequences are MNHEY and SVGAGI. Authors' processing steps: For nucleated cells, counts were estimated from reference gene primer amplification. Sequencing was performed with immunoSEQ multiplex PCR; in TCRdb, only in-frame clones are kept and a portion is missing. D and trimming were read from the DNA, whereas the V and J calls and clone size are those reported in that table. The data contain approximately 500,000 clones, approximately 83% of them singletons. This receptor was identified in a human donor in a cohort sampled during active COVID-19. The chain is built from TRBV6-5 and TRBJ2-3, with 10 bases that match TRBD2. Sequenced sample: peripheral blood. In nucleotides, the CDR3 is TGTGCCAGCAGGTTGGGACTAGCGACAGATACGCAGTATTTT. Translation: CASRLGLATDTQYF.